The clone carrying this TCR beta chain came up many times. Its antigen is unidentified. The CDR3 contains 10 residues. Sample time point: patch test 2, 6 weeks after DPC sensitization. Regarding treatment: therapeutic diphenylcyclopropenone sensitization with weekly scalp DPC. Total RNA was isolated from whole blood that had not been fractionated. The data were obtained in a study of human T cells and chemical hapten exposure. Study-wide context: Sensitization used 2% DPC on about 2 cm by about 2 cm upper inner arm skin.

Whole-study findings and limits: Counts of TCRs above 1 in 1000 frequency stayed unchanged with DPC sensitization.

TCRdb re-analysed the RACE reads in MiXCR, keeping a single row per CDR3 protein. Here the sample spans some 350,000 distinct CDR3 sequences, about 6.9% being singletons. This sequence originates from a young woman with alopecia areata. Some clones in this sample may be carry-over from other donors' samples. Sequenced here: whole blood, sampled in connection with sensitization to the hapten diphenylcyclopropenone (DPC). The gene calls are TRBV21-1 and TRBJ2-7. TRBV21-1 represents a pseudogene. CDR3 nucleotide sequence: TGTGCCAGCAGCCGGAAAAAGCAGTACTTC. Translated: CASSRKKQYF.